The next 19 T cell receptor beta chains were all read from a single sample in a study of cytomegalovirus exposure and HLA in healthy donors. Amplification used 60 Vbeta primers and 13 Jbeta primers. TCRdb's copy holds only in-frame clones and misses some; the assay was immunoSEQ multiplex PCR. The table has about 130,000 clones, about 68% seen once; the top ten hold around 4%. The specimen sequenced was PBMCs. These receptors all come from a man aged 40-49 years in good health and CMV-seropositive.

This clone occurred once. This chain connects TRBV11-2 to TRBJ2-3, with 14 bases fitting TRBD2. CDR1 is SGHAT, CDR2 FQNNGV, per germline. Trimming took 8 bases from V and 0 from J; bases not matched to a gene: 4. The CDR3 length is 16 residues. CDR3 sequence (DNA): TGTGCCAGCCGACTAGCGGGGGGGCCAAGCACAGATACGCAGTATTTT. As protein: CASRLAGGPSTDTQYF. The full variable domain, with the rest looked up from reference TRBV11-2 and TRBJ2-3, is EAGVAQSPRYKIIEKRQSVAFWCNPISGHATLYWYQQILGQGPKLLIQFQNNGVVDDSQLPKDRFSAERLKGVDSTLKIQPAKLEDSAVYLCASRLAGGPSTDTQYFGPGTRLTVL.

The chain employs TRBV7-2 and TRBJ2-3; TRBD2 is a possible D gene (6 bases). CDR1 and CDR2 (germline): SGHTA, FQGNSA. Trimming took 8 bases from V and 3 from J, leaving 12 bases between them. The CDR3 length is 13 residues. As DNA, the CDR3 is TGTGCCAGCGAAGGAGGGTTGACAGATACGCAGTATTTT. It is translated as CASEGGLTDTQYF.

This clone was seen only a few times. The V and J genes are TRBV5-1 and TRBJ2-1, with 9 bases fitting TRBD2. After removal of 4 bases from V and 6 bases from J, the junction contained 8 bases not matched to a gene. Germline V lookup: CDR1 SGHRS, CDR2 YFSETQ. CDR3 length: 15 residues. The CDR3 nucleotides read TGCGCCAGCAGCGTGGCCGGGACTAGCACCAATGAGCAGTTCTTC. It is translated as CASSVAGTSTNEQFF.

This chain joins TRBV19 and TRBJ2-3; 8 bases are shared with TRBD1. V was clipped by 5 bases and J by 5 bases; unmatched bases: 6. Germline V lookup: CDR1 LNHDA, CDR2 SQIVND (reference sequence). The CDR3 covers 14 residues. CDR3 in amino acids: CASSGRGLKDTQYF. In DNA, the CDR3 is TGTGCCAGTAGTGGCAGGGGGCTGAAAGATACGCAGTATTTT.

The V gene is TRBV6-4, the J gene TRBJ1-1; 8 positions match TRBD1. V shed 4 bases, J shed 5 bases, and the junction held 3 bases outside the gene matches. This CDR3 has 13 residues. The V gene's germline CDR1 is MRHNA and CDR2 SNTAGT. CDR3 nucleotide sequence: TGTGCCAGCAGTGTGAGGACAGGGACTGAAGCTTTCTTT. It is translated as CASSVRTGTEAFF.

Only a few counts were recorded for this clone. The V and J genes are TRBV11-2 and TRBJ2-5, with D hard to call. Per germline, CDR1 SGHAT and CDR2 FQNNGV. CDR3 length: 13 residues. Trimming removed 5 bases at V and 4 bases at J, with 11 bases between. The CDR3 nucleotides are TGTGCCAGCAGCGCGGTCTTAGCAGAGACCCAGTACTTC. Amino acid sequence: CASSAVLAETQYF. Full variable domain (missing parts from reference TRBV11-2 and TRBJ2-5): EAGVAQSPRYKIIEKRQSVAFWCNPISGHATLYWYQQILGQGPKLLIQFQNNGVVDDSQLPKDRFSAERLKGVDSTLKIQPAKLEDSAVYLCASSAVLAETQYFGPGTRLLVL.

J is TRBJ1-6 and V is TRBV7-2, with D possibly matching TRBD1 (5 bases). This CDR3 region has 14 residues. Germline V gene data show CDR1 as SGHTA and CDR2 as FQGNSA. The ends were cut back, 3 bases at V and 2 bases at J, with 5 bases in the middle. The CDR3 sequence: CASSLGPYNSPLHF. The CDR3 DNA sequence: TGTGCCAGCAGCTTGGGGCCCTATAATTCACCCCTCCACTTT.

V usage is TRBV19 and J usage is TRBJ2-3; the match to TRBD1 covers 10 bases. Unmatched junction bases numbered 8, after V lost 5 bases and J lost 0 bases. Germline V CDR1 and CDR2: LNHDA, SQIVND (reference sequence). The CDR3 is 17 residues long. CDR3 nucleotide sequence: TGTGCCAGTAGTCCCCGACAGGGGGCCCCTAGCACAGATACGCAGTATTTT. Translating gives CASSPRQGAPSTDTQYF.

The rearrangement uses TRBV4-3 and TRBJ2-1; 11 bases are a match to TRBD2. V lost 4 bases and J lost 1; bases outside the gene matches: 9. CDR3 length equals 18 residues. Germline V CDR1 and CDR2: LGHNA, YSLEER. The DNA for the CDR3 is TGCGCCAGCAGCCGGACGCTAGCGGGAGGCGGTTCCTACAATGAGCAGTTCTTC. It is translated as CASSRTLAGGGSYNEQFF.

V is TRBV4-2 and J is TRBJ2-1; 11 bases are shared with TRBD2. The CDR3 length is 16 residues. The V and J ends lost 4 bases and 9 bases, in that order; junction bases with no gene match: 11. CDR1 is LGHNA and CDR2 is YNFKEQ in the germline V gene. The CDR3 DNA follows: TGTGCCAGCAGCCTTGGTAGCGGGGGGGCCTCAGGTGAGCAGTTCTTC. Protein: CASSLGSGGASGEQFF.

CDR3 DNA: TGTGCCAGCAGCGAAAATGCAGGGACTAACTATGGCTACACCTTC. Protein sequence: CASSENAGTNYGYTF. The rearrangement links TRBV9 to TRBJ1-2; D is perhaps TRBD1 (5 bases). Deletions cut 3 bases from V and 0 bases from J, with 12 bases between. Germline V gene lookup returns CDR1 SGDLS and CDR2 YYNGEE. This CDR3 region has 15 residues.

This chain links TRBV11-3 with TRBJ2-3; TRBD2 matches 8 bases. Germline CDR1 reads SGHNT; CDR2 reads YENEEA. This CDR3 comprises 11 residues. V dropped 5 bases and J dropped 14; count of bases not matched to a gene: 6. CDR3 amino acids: CASSPGLGLYF. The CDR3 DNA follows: TGTGCCAGCAGCCCGGGACTAGGTCTGTATTTT.

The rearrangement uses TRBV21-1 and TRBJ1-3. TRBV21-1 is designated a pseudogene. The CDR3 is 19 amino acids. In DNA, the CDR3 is TGTGCCAGCAGCAAACCCCTATGCGGGGACCGGTTCTCTGGAAACACCATATATTTT. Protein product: CASSKPLCGDRFSGNTIYF.

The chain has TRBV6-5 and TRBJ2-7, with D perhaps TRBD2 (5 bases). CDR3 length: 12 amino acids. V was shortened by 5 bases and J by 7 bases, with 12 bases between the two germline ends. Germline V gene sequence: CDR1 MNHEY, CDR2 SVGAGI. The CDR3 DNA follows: TGTGCCAGCAGTGACCCGACGGGGGAGCAGTACTTC. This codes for CASSDPTGEQYF.

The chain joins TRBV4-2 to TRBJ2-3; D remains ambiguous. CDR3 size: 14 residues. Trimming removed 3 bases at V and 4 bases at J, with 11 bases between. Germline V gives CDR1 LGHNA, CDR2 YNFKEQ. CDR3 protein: CASSHAQASDTQYF. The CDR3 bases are TGTGCCAGCAGCCATGCTCAGGCCTCAGATACGCAGTATTTT.

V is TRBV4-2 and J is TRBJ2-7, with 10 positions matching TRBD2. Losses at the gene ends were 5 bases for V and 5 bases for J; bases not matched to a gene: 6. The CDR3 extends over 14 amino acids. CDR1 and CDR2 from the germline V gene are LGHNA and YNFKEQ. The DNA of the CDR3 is TGTGCCAGCAGCGGACTAGCGGACGGAAACGAGCAGTACTTC. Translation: CASSGLADGNEQYF.

The CDR3 sequence is CASSLAGGGAGELFF. The CDR3 bases are TGTGCCAGCAGTCTAGCGGGAGGGGGGGCCGGGGAGCTGTTTTTT. The chain has TRBV2 and TRBJ2-2; 12 bases fit TRBD2. The CDR3 covers 15 residues. The germline V gene encodes CDR1 SNHLY and CDR2 FYNNEI. Unmatched junction bases numbered 4, after V lost 5 bases and J lost 6 bases.

The CDR3, as DNA: TGTGCCAGCAGCTTAAACAGGGGGCCAACTAATGAAAAACTGTTTTTT. Translated: CASSLNRGPTNEKLFF. V usage is TRBV11-2 and J usage is TRBJ1-4; 9 bases are shared with TRBD1. V was pared by 2 bases and J by 0 bases, with 1 base of the junction left unmatched. The CDR3 has 16 residues. In germline, CDR1 is SGHAT, CDR2 FQNNGV.

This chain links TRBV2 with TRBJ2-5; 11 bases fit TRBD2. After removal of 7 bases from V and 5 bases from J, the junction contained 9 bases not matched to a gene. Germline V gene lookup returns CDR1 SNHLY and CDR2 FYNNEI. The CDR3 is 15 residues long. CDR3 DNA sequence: TGTGCCAGCAATATAGCGGGAGGGCCAAGGGAGACCCAGTACTTC. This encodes CASNIAGGPRETQYF. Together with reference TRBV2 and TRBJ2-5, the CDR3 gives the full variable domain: EPEVTQTPSHQVTQMGQEVILRCVPISNHLYFYWYRQILGQKVEFLVSFYNNEISEKSEIFDDQFSVERPDGSNFTLKIRSTKLEDSAMYFCASNIAGGPRETQYFGPGTRLLVL.